This T cell receptor (beta chain) was recovered during a study of cytomegalovirus exposure and HLA in healthy donors. Study at large: Genetic ancestry analysis placed under 90% of the 300 to 400 donors that were genotyped in the Caucasian-associated cluster.

The V and J ends lost 2 bases and 1 base, in that order; junction bases with no gene match: 5. Germline-derived CDR1 and CDR2 are LGHNA and YSLEER. The length of the CDR3 is 16 residues. The PCR was carried out with 60 Vbeta primers and 13 Jbeta primers. TCRdb's table, derived via immunoSEQ multiplex PCR, lists solely in-frame clones and lacks some. Of about 140,000 clones in the sample, 78% were seen once. Regarding the study as a whole: A cluster of highly shared sequence variants was likely a sequencing artifact.

This clone was found once. Antigen: not known. Sequencing was done on a sample of PBMCs. This TCR was recovered from a male donor in good health and CMV-seronegative. The rearrangement joins TRBV4-3 to TRBJ2-3; TRBD2 matches at 8 bases. The CDR3 is CASSQRVSGGTDTQYF. The CDR3 bases are TGCGCCAGCAGCCAACGTGTTAGCGGGGGCACAGATACGCAGTATTTT.